This T cell receptor beta chain originates from a study of blood T cell repertoires in COVID-19. In the study overall: PBMCs, B-cell-depleted T cells, or T cells provided the cDNA or gDNA that made up the material.

Notes on this clone: Other nucleotide sequences in the sample specify the same CDR3.

Per the study methods: Reference gene primer amplification gave estimated nucleated cell counts. Sequenced by immunoSEQ multiplex PCR; TCRdb stores in-frame clones only, minus some. Clone size and the V and J calls come from that table; the DNA yielded D and trimming. The sample contains approximately 170,000 clones, under 85% of which appear only once. The CDR3 is made up of 13 amino acids. CDR1 is SGHRS, CDR2 YFSETQ, per germline. Trimming pared 2 bases from V and 2 bases from J, leaving 7 bases between. The V and J genes are TRBV5-1 and TRBJ1-1; TRBD1 is a possible D gene (5 bases). Material: peripheral blood. The receptor was derived from a man at least 80 years old with COVID-19, enrolled during active disease. CDR3 loop: CASSFQGNTEAFF. In DNA, the CDR3 is TGCGCCAGCAGCTTTCAGGGAAACACTGAAGCTTTCTTT.